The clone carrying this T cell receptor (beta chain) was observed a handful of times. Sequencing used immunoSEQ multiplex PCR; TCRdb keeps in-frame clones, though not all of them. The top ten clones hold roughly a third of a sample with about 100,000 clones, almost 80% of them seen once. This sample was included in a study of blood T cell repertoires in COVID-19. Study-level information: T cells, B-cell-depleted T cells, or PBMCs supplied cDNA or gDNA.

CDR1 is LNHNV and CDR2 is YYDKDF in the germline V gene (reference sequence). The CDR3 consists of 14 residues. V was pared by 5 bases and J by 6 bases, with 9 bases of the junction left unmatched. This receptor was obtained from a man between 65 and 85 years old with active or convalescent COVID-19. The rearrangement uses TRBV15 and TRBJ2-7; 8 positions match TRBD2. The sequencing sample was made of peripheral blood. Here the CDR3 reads CATSPTGGIVEQYF. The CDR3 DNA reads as TGTGCCACCAGCCCGACGGGAGGGATTGTCGAGCAGTACTTC. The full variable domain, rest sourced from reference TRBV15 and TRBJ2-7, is DAMVIQNPRYQVTQFGKPVTLSCSQTLNHNVMYWYQQKSSQAPKLLFHYYDKDFNNEADTPDNFQSRRPNTSFCFLDIRSPGLGDTAMYLCATSPTGGIVEQYFGPGTRLTVT.